This T cell receptor beta chain originates from a study of PD-1 blockade in classical Hodgkin lymphoma. Only in-frame clones appear in the TCRdb table, and some are missing; sequencing was by immunoSEQ multiplex PCR. The sample has 70,000 to 85,000 clones, roughly 91% seen once; the top ten hold 6.5% to 8%. Relapse after autologous stem cell transplantation occurred in every patient, and brentuximab vedotin exposure varied. Here the sequenced sample was peripheral blood mononuclear cells (PBMCs), taken at baseline. The clonotype originates from a human donor with classical Hodgkin lymphoma.

The CDR3 loop reads CASRPGGAGSYGYTF. In DNA form, the CDR3 reads TGTGCCAGCAGGCCAGGGGGCGCTGGGAGTTATGGCTACACCTTC. The chain joins TRBV6-5 to TRBJ1-2, with TRBD1 matching 8 bases. V was clipped by 6 bases and J by 5 bases; unmatched bases: 11. CDR1 is MNHEY and CDR2 is SVGAGI in the germline V gene. CDR3 length: 15 amino acids.